This TCR delta chain was found in a study of gamma-delta T cells after stem cell transplantation. In the case of this clone: The protein in TCRdb stems from a much larger clone and differs at residue 14 from this DNA's translation, likely a read error; here the protein is translated from the DNA.

V was cut by 3 bases and J by 3 bases, with 40 bases left in between. CDR1 is GEAIGNYY and CDR2 is EKD in the germline V gene. The CDR3 is 23 residues long. TCRdb re-identified clones in the RT-PCR reads via CATT. The sample yields 1,600 or so delta-chain clones, roughly a fifth seen once. The sequenced sample consisted of gamma-delta T cells. This TCR was sampled from a human donor. It is not recorded whose cells these are; they may come from a transplant donor. The gene calls are TRDV2 and TRDJ1; D is possibly TRDD3 (5 bases). The CDR3 bases are TGTGCCTGTGACCTCGTAGGAGGATATGGGGACCTCGAAGTACCCTTAGAATCCGATAAACTCATCTTT. This translates into CACDLVGGYGDLEVPLESDKLIF.